Each of the 13 T cell receptor beta chains below was sequenced from the same sample in a study of lymphopenia after photon versus proton radiotherapy. The table came from immunoSEQ multiplex PCR; TCRdb's copy has only in-frame clones and leaves some out. The sample has about 70,000 clones, roughly 90% seen once; the top ten hold 2.2%. The sample in question was peripheral blood, obtained from a patient treated with photon-based radiotherapy. These receptor sequences come from a woman in her forties with cholangiocarcinoma.

In its sample, this clone was seen once. The chain links TRBV30 to TRBJ1-2; a weak D match, TRBD1 (5 bases). V gave up 5 bases and J gave up 4 bases, with 17 bases separating them. The CDR3 spans 14 residues. CDR1 GTSNPN and CDR2 SVGIG come from the germline V gene (reference sequence). The CDR3 sequence is CAWHPAGGTYGYTF. CDR3 DNA sequence: TGTGCCTGGCACCCGGCGGGGGGAACCTATGGCTACACCTTC.

A word on this clone: At one of its ends the junction is not consistent with the germline gene, which may arise from a read error. The chain employs TRBV7-7 and TRBJ2-5; D perhaps matches TRBD2 (6 bases). The CDR3 runs 14 residues. Per the germline V gene, CDR1 is SSHAT and CDR2 is FNYEAQ (reference sequence). The CDR3 region is CASSYEVGGETQYF. The DNA for the CDR3 is TGTGCTAGCAGCTATGAGGTGGGGGGAGAGACCCAGTACTTC.

The chain couples TRBV18 to TRBJ1-3; D remains ambiguous. This CDR3 region has 15 residues. Germline CDR1 reads KGHSH; CDR2 reads LQKENI. The V end was cut by 2 bases, the J end by 0 bases, with 8 bases between. The CDR3 protein is CASSPGTDSGNTIYF. Written as DNA, the CDR3 is TGTGCCAGCTCACCAGGTACCGACTCTGGAAACACCATATATTTT.

The V call is TRBV7-9, the J call TRBJ1-5; 8 bases fit TRBD1. This CDR3 region has 15 residues. In germline, CDR1 is SEHNR, CDR2 FQNEAQ (reference sequence). J lost 4 bases, V lost 3 bases, and 5 bases had no gene match. The CDR3 nucleotides are TGTGCCAGCAGCTTGGATGGACAGGGAAATCAGCCCCAGCATTTT. Encoded protein: CASSLDGQGNQPQHF.

V is TRBV30 and J is TRBJ2-3; 16 nucleotides line up with TRBD2. There are 21 residues in the CDR3. From germline, CDR1 is GTSNPN and CDR2 SVGIG (reference sequence). V dropped 5 bases and J dropped 4; count of bases not matched to a gene: 21. Written as DNA, the CDR3 is TGTGCCTGGGACGGGGCAGACTCCGGGACTAGCGGGGGGGCCGTTCCAGATACGCAGTATTTT. It yields the protein CAWDGADSGTSGGAVPDTQYF. The variable domain in full, with the rest retrieved from reference TRBV30 and TRBJ2-3, is SQTIHQWPATLVQPVGSPLSLECTVEGTSNPNLYWYRQAAGRGLQLLFYSVGIGQISSEVPQNLSASRPQDRQFILSSKKLLLSDSGFYLCAWDGADSGTSGGAVPDTQYFGPGTRLTVL.

The rearrangement joins TRBV5-5 to TRBJ1-4; 9 bases are shared with TRBD1. With 3 bases clipped from V and 7 bases from J, the junction kept 10 bases outside the gene matches. CDR3 length: 16 amino acids. Germline V gene sequence: CDR1 SGHKS, CDR2 YYEKEE (reference sequence). The CDR3 loop is CASSYLGTGRGEKLFF. The CDR3 nucleotides are TGTGCCAGCAGCTACTTAGGGACAGGGCGGGGTGAAAAACTGTTTTTT.

This sequence joins TRBV29-1 and TRBJ1-1; TRBD1 matches 7 bases. Germline assignment: CDR1 SQVTM and CDR2 ANQGSEA. V shed 7 bases and J 5 bases; nucleotides not matched to a gene: 10. The CDR3 extends over 13 amino acids. The CDR3 DNA reads as TGCAGCGGCCAGGGGGGAATGGGGACTGAAGCTTTCTTT. This sequence encodes CSGQGGMGTEAFF.

This chain connects TRBV7-2 to TRBJ2-7; D is unresolved. The CDR3 is 14 residues long. V lost 1 base to trimming and J lost 0 bases, with 7 bases between them. The germline V gene encodes CDR1 SGHTA and CDR2 FQGNSA. CDR3 region: CASSLEGSSYEQYF. CDR3 sequence (DNA): TGTGCCAGCAGCTTAGAGGGTAGCTCCTACGAGCAGTACTTC.

The chain employs TRBV30 and TRBJ1-5; the match to TRBD1 covers 8 bases. With 2 bases clipped from V and 7 bases from J, the junction kept 7 bases outside the gene matches. The CDR3 consists of 14 residues. CDR1 GTSNPN and CDR2 SVGIG come from the germline V gene (reference sequence). CDR3 nucleotides: TGTGCCTGGAGTCACGGGACAGGAAACCAGCCCCAGCATTTT. Translation: CAWSHGTGNQPQHF.

The chain combines TRBV6-6 with TRBJ1-5; TRBD1 is a possible D gene (5 bases). Germline V gene data show CDR1 as MNHNY and CDR2 as SVGAGI (reference sequence). Trimming took off 7 bases at V and 4 bases at J, with 17 bases between the two ends. The CDR3 spans 15 residues. CDR3 region: CASKPGEGQNQPQHF. The CDR3 DNA sequence: TGTGCCAGCAAACCGGGCGAGGGGCAGAATCAGCCCCAGCATTTT.

This chain uses TRBV2 with TRBJ1-2; D gene ambiguous. V lost 2 bases and J lost 1, with 2 bases in between. This CDR3 is built from 12 residues. The germline CDR1 and CDR2 sequences are SNHLY and FYNNEI. CDR3 nucleotide sequence: TGTGCCAGCAGTGAACGTAACTATGGCTACACCTTC. Translating gives CASSERNYGYTF.

The chain joins TRBV5-1 to TRBJ1-1; D possibly corresponds to TRBD1 (6 bases). The germline V gene encodes CDR1 SGHRS and CDR2 YFSETQ. CDR3 length: 15 amino acids. V was pared by 0 bases and J by 5 bases, with 14 bases between. The chain's CDR3 is CASSLESQGLTEAFF. CDR3 coding DNA: TGCGCCAGCAGCTTGGAGTCACAGGGATTAACTGAAGCTTTCTTT.

The genes are TRBV28 and TRBJ1-2, with 12 bases lining up with TRBD1. Trimming at V came to 8 bases and at J to 6 bases, leaving 19 bases not matched to a gene. CDR3 length: 18 residues. Germline V gives CDR1 MDHEN, CDR2 SYDVKM. The CDR3 DNA follows: TGTGCCAGCGGTACAATGGCGGGACAGGGGGCATGGGCCCATGGCTACACCTTC. Translating gives CASGTMAGQGAWAHGYTF.